The clone carrying this TCR beta chain came up a few times. No antigen is known for it. This sample is drawn from a study of human T cells and chemical hapten exposure. Study outcomes and limitations: Healthy individuals' immune responses may differ from those of donors, who had alopecia.

TCRdb itself ran the RACE reads through MiXCR, one entry per CDR3 protein. Among approximately 52,000 distinct CDR3 sequences listed, approximately 9.9% were seen once. As for time point: patch test 1, 2 weeks after DPC sensitization. Treatment described: therapeutic diphenylcyclopropenone sensitization with weekly scalp DPC. RNA extraction used unfractionated whole blood as the source of total RNA. Germline V gives CDR1 DFQATT, CDR2 SNEGSKA (reference sequence). The CDR3 contains 16 residues. The V and J ends lost 0 bases and 3 bases, in that order; junction bases with no gene match: 4. The rearrangement joins TRBV20-1 to TRBJ2-3, with 12 nucleotides matching TRBD2. Here the sequenced sample was whole blood, taken in connection with sensitization to the hapten diphenylcyclopropenone (DPC). The TCR sequence derives from a woman in her thirties or forties with alopecia areata. Some clones in this sample may be carry-over from other donors' samples. CDR3 region: CSAREASGGATDTQYF. The CDR3 DNA reads as TGCAGTGCTAGAGAGGCTAGCGGGGGGGCAACAGATACGCAGTATTTT.